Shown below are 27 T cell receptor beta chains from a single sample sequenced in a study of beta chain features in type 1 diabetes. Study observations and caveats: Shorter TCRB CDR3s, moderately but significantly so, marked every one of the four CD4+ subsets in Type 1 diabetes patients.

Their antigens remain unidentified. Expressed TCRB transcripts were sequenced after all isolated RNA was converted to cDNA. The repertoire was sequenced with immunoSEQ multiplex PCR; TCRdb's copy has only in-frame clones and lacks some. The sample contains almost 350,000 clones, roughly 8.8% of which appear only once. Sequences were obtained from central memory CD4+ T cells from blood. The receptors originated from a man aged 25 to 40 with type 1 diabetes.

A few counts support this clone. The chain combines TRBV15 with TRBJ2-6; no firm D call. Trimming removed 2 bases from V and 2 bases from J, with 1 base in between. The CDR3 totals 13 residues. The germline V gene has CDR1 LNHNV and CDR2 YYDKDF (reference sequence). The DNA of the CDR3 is TGTGCCACCAGCAGAACTGGGGCCAACGTCCTGACTTTC. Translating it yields CATSRTGANVLTF.

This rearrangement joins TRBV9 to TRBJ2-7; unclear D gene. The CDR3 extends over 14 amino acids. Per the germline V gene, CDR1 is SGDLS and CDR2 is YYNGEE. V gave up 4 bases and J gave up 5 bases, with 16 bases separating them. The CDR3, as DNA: TGTGCCAGCAGCCCCGCCCATAACACGAACGAGCAGTACTTC. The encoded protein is CASSPAHNTNEQYF.

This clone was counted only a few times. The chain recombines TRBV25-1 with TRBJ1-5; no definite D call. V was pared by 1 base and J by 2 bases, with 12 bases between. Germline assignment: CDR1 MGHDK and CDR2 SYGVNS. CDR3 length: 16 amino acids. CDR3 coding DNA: TGTGCCAGCAGTGAATCAGGAGGGCCGGGCAATCAGCCCCAGCATTTT. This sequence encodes CASSESGGPGNQPQHF. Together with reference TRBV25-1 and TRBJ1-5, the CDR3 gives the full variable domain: EADIYQTPRYLVIGTGKKITLECSQTMGHDKMYWYQQDPGMELHLIHYSYGVNSTEKGDLSSESTVSRIRTEHFPLTLESARPSHTSQYLCASSESGGPGNQPQHFGDGTRLSIL.

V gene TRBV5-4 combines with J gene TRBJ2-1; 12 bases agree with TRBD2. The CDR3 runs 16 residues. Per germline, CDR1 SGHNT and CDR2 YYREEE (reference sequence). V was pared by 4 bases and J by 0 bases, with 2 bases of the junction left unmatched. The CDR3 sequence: CASSLGLAGSYNEQFF. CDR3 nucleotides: TGTGCCAGCAGCCTGGGACTAGCGGGCTCCTACAATGAGCAGTTCTTC. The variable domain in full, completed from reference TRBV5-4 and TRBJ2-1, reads ETGVTQSPTHLIKTRGQQVTLRCSSQSGHNTVSWYQQALGQGPQFIFQYYREEENGRGNFPPRFSGLQFPNYSSELNVNALELDDSALYLCASSLGLAGSYNEQFFGPGTRLTVL.

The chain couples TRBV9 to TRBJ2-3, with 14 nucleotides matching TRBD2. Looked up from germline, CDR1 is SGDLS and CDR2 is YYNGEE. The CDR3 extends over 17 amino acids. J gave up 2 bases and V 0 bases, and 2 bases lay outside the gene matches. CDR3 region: CASSVGTSGGITDTQYF. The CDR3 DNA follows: TGTGCCAGCAGCGTAGGGACTAGCGGGGGGATCACAGATACGCAGTATTTT. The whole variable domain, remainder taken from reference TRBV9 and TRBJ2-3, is DSGVTQTPKHLITATGQRVTLRCSPRSGDLSVYWYQQSLDQGLQFLIQYYNGEERAKGNILERFSAQQFPDLHSELNLSSLELGDSALYFCASSVGTSGGITDTQYFGPGTRLTVL.

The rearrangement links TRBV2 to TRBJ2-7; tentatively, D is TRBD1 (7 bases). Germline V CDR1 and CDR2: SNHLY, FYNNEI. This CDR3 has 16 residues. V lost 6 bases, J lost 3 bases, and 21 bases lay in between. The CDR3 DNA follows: TGTGCCAGCAGCCTAGGGGGCGGGGCGGATCTCTACGAGCAGTACTTC. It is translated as CASSLGGGADLYEQYF.

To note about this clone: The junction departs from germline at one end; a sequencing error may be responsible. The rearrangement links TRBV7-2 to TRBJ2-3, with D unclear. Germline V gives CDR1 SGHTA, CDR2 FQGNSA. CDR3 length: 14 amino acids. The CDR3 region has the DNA TGCGCCAGCAGCCAAGAGGCCCACACAGATACGCAGTATTTT. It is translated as CASSQEAHTDTQYF.

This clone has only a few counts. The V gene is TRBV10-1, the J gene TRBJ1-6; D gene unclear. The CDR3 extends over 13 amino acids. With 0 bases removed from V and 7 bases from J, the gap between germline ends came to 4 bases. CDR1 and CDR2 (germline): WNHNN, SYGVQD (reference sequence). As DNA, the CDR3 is TGCGCCAGCAGTGAGTCGGTGAATTCACCCCTCCACTTT. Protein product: CASSESVNSPLHF.

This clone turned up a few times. The CDR3 DNA follows: TGTGCCAGCAGTAGAGGGGAATTTGGCACAGATACGCAGTATTTT. It codes for CASSRGEFGTDTQYF. The J gene is TRBJ2-3, the V gene TRBV28; TRBD1 or TRBD2 may be the D gene (5 bases each). The ends were cut back, 5 bases at V and 1 base at J, with 13 bases in the middle. CDR1 and CDR2 from the germline V gene are MDHEN and SYDVKM. The CDR3 covers 15 residues.

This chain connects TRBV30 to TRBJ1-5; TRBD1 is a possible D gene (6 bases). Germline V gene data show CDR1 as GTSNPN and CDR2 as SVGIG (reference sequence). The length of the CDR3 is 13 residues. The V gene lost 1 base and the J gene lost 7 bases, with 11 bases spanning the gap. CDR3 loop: CAWSGTTGQPQHF. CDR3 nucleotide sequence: TGTGCCTGGAGTGGCACCACAGGGCAGCCCCAGCATTTT.

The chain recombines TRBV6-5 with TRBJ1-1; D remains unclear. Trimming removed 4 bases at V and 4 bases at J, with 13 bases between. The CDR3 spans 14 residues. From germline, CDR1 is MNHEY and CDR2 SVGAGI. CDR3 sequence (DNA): TGTGCCAGCAGTTGGTCGGACGGGAGCACTGAAGCTTTCTTT. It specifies CASSWSDGSTEAFF.

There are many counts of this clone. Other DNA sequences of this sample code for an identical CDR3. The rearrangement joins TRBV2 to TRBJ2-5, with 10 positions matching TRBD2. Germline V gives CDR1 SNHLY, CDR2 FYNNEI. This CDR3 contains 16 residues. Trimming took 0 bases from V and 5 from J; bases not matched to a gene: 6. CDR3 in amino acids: CASSEARAGGRETQYF. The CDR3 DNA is TGTGCCAGCAGTGAAGCACGAGCGGGGGGGCGGGAGACCCAGTACTTC.

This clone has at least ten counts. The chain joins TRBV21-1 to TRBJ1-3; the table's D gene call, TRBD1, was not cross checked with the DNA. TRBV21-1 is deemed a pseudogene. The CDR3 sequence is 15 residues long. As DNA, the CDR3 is TGTGCCAGCAGCAAAGACAGAGACTCTGGAAACACCATATATTTT. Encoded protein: CASSKDRDSGNTIYF.

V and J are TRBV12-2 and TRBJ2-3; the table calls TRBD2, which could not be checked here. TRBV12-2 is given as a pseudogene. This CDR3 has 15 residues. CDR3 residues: CASRSSGGSTDTQYF. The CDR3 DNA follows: TGTGCAAGTCGCTCTAGCGGGGGGAGCACAGATACGCAGTATTTT.

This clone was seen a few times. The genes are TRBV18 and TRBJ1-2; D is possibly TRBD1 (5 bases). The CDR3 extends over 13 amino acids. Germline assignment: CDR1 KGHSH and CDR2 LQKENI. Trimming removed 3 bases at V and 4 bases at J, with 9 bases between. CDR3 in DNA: TGTGCCAGCTCACCTGAAGGGACCTATGGCTACACCTTC. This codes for CASSPEGTYGYTF. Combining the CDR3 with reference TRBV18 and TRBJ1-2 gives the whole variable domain NAGVMQNPRHLVRRRGQEARLRCSPMKGHSHVYWYRQLPEEGLKFMVYLQKENIIDESGMPKERFSAEFPKEGPSILRIQQVVRGDSAAYFCASSPEGTYGYTFGSGTRLTVV.

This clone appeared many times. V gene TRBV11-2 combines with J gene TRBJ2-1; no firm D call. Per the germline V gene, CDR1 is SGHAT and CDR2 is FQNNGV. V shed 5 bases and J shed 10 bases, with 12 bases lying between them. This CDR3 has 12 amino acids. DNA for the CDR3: TGTGCCAGCAGCCGTGAGGCCGAGGAGCAGTTCTTC. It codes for CASSREAEEQFF.

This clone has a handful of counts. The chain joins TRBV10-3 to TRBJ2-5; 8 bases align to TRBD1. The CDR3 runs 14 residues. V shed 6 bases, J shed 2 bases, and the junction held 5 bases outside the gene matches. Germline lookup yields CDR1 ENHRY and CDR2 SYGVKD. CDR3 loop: CAIRDGQGQETQYF. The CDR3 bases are TGTGCCATCAGAGACGGACAGGGACAAGAGACCCAGTACTTC.

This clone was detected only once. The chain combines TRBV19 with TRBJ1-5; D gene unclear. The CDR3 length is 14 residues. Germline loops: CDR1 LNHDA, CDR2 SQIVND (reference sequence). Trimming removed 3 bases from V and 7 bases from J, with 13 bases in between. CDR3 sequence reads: CASSMSNRGQPQHF. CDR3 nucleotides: TGTGCCAGTAGTATGAGTAACAGAGGGCAGCCCCAGCATTTT.

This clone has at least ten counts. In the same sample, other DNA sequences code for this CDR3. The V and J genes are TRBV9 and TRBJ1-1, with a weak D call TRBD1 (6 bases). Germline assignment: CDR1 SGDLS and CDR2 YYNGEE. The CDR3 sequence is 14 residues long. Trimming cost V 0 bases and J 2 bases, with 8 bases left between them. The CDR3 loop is CASSVGGPNTEAFF. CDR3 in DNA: TGTGCCAGCAGCGTAGGGGGGCCCAACACTGAAGCTTTCTTT.

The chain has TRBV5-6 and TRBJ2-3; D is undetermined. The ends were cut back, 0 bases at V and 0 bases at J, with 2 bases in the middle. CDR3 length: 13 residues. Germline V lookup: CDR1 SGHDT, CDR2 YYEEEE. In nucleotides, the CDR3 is TGTGCCAGCAGCTTGGACAGCACAGATACGCAGTATTTT. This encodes CASSLDSTDTQYF.

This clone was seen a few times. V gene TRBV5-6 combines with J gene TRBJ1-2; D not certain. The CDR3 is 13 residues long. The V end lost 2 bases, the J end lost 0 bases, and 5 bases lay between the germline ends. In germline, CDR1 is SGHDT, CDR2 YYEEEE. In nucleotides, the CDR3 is TGTGCCAGCAGCTTCCCCACTAACTATGGCTACACCTTC. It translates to CASSFPTNYGYTF.

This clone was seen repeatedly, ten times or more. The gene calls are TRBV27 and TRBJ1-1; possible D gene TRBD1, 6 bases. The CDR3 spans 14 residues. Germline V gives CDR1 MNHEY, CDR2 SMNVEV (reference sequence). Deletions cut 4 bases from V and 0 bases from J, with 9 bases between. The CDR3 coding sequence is TGTGCCAGCAGTTCCAGGGGCCTGAACACTGAAGCTTTCTTT. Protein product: CASSSRGLNTEAFF.

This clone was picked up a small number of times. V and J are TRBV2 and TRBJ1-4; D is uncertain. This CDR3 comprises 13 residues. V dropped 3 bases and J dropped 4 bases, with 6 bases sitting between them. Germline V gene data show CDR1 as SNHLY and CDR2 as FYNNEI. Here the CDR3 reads CASSDGVNEKLFF. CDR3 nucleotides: TGTGCCAGCAGTGACGGCGTTAATGAAAAACTGTTTTTT.

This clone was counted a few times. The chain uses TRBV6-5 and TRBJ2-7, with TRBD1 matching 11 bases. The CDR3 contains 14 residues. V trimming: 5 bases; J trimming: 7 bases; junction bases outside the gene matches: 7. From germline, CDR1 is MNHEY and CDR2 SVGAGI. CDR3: CASSPDRGLREQYF. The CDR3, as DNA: TGTGCCAGCAGTCCGGACAGGGGGCTTCGGGAGCAGTACTTC.

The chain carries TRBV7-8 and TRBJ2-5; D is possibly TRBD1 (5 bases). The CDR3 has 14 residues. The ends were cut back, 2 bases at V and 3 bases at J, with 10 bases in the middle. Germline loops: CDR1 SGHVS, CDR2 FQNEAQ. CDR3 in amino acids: CASSLTTDKETQYF. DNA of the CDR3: TGTGCCAGCAGCTTAACGACAGATAAAGAGACCCAGTACTTC.

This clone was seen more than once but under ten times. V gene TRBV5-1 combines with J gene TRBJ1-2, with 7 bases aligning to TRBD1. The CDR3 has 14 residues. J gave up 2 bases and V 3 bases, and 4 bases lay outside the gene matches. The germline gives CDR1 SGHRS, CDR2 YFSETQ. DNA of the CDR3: TGCGCCAGCAGCTCGACAGGGTTAAACTATGGCTACACCTTC. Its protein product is CASSSTGLNYGYTF.

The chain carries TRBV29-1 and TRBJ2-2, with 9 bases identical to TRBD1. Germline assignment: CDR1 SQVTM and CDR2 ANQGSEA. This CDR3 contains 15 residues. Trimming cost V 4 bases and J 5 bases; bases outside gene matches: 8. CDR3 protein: CSVVPGTGRTGELFF. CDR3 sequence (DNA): TGCAGCGTTGTCCCTGGGACAGGGAGGACCGGGGAGCTGTTTTTT.